Sequencing of this T cell receptor (beta chain) was carried out in a study of T cells in tuberculosis. The CDR3 consists of 13 residues. Germline CDR1 and CDR2: GTSNPN and SVGIG (reference sequence). The protocol was immunoSEQ multiplex PCR, while the TCRdb copy is restricted to in-frame clones and leaves out a portion. The sample records more than 40,000 clones, about 95% being singletons. About this clone: An end of the junction differs from the germline gene, which may be a read error.

The chain links TRBV30 to TRBJ1-4; D perhaps matches TRBD1 (5 bases). This sequence originates from a donor aged 10-29 years with latent tuberculosis or without tuberculosis infection. Some clones in this sample may be carry-over from other donors' samples. The sample consisted of PBMCs. CDR3 sequence reads: CARRQSTNEKLFF. The CDR3 nucleotides read TGTGCCCGGAGACAGTCTACTAATGAAAAACTGTTTTTT. The variable domain in full, with the rest retrieved from reference TRBV30 and TRBJ1-4, is SQTIHQWPATLVQPVGSPLSLECTVEGTSNPNLYWYRQAAGRGLQLLFYSVGIGQISSEVPQNLSASRPQDRQFILSSKKLLLSDSGFYLCARRQSTNEKLFFGSGTQLSVL.